This TCR beta chain was profiled in a study of cytomegalovirus exposure and HLA in healthy donors. As to this clone: Its antigen is undetermined.

Assay: immunoSEQ multiplex PCR; the TCRdb copy retains only in-frame clones and omits some. The data hold over 150,000 clones, with under 95% observed a single time. General study findings and limits: Cytomegalovirus association was assigned to about 150 TCR beta chains.

The germline V and J ends were trimmed by 1 base and 2 bases, with 3 bases remaining between them. CDR3 length equals 14 residues. Germline V gene data show CDR1 as LGHNA and CDR2 as YSLEER. Sequences were obtained from PBMCs. The genes are TRBV4-3 and TRBJ2-6, with no clear D. The receptor comes from a young woman in good health and CMV-seropositive. The DNA of the CDR3 is TGCGCCAGCAGCCAAGGAGCTGGGGCCAACGTCCTGACTTTC. Translated, it gives CASSQGAGANVLTF.